Reported below is one T cell receptor beta chain. Clones were sequenced by immunoSEQ multiplex PCR, and TCRdb holds only the in-frame ones, with some missing. This table has 700,000 to 950,000 clones, around 96% appearing once. CD8 cells classed as naive were CD45RO-negative and positively selected for CCR7, excluding terminally differentiated effector memory CD45RA+ cells. The data originate from a study of shared clonotypes between healthy human individuals. Losses at the gene ends were 0 bases for V and 7 bases for J; bases not matched to a gene: 3. CDR3 length: 15 amino acids. Germline CDR1 is MNHNS and CDR2 is SASEGT.

The chain is built from TRBV6-1 and TRBJ2-2; 9 bases match TRBD1. This sequence originates from a man under 40 in good health. What was sequenced was naive CD8+ T cells sorted from blood. Here the CDR3 reads CASSEAGTGIGELFF. The CDR3 nucleotides are TGTGCCAGCAGTGAAGCCGGGACAGGGATCGGGGAGCTGTTTTTT.